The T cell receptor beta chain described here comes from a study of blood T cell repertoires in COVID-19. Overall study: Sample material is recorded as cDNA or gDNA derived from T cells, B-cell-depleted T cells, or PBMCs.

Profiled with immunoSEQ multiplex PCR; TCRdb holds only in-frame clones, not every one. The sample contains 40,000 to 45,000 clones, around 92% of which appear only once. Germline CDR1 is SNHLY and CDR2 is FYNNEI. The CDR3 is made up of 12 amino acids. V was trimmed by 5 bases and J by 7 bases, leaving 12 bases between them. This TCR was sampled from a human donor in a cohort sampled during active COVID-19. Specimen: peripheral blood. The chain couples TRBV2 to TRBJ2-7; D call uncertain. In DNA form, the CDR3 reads TGTGCCAGCAGTTGGTCCTCGGTGGAGCAGTACTTC. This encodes CASSWSSVEQYF.